The present T cell receptor beta chain was sequenced within a study of control samples from healthy donors and cancer patients. Per germline, CDR1 MNHEY and CDR2 SVGAGI. J lost 5 bases, V lost 5 bases, and 2 bases had no gene match. The CDR3 consists of 12 residues. TCRdb's table, derived via immunoSEQ multiplex PCR, lists solely in-frame clones and lacks some. The profile shows 130,000 or so clones, about 88% of them singletons. The sequence was obtained from a man aged 45-65 years in good health. The chain couples TRBV6-5 to TRBJ2-5; TRBD1 matches 7 bases. Sequenced material: blood. The CDR3 loop is CASSQGVETQYF. CDR3 coding DNA: TGTGCCAGCAGTCAGGGGGTCGAGACCCAGTACTTC.